The 3 T cell receptor beta chains presented below share a single source sample, sequenced in a study of immune characterization of retroperitoneal liposarcoma. TCRdb processed the PCR reads anew with MiXCR; each CDR3 protein has one entry. The sample holds about 10,000 distinct CDR3 sequences, 37% seen once. Sequencing was done on a sample of tumor tissue. The receptors were sampled from a male donor with retroperitoneal liposarcoma.

V is TRBV25-1 and J is TRBJ2-1, with D possibly being TRBD1 (6 bases). Germline CDR1 MGHDK, CDR2 SYGVNS. V lost 5 bases and J 3 bases, leaving 11 bases between the germline ends. This CDR3 is built from 14 residues. The CDR3 DNA is TGTGCCAGCAGTAAGGGGGATGGCTACAATGAGCAGTTCTTC. Protein sequence: CASSKGDGYNEQFF. The entire variable domain, with the rest obtained from reference TRBV25-1 and TRBJ2-1, is as follows: EADIYQTPRYLVIGTGKKITLECSQTMGHDKMYWYQQDPGMELHLIHYSYGVNSTEKGDLSSESTVSRIRTEHFPLTLESARPSHTSQYLCASSKGDGYNEQFFGPGTRLTVL.

This clonotype ranks as large. The chain uses TRBV6-1 and TRBJ2-1, with 8 bases fitting TRBD1. TRBJ2-5 explains the end of the DNA better; the J call may be wrong. The CDR3 contains 16 residues. CDR1 MNHNS and CDR2 SASEGT come from the germline V gene. The CDR3 sequence is CASSPPRQGARETQYF. The CDR3, as DNA: TGTGCCAGCAGTCCCCCGCGGCAGGGGGCTCGGGAGACCCAGTACTTC.

This clonotype has just a few counts. The rearrangement uses TRBV27 and TRBJ2-7, with D possibly being TRBD2 (6 bases). Trimming shortened V by 2 bases and J by 2 bases, and 13 bases separated the two germline ends. CDR3 length: 15 residues. CDR1 is MNHEY, CDR2 SMNVEV, per germline (reference sequence). This CDR3 reads CASSLTRDSTYEQYF. In DNA, the CDR3 is TGTGCCAGCAGTTTAACCCGGGACTCAACCTACGAGCAGTACTTC.